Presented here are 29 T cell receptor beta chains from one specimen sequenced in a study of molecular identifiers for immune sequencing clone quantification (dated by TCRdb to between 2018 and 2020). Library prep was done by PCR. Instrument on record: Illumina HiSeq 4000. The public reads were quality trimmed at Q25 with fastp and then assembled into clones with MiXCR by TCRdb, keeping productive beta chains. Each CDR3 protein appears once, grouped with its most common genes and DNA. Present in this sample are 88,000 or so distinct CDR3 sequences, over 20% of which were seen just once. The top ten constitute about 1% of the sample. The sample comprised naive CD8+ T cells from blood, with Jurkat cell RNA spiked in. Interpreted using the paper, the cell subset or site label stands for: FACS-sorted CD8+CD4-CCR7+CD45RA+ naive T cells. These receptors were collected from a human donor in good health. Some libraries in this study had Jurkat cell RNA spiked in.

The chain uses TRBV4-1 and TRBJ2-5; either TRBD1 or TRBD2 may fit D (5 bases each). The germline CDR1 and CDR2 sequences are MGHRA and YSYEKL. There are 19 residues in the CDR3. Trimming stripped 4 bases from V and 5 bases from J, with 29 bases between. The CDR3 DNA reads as TGCGCCAGCAGCCCGAACCTCCAAGCGAGTGGGGGAATGGTTGAGACCCAGTACTTC. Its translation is CASSPNLQASGGMVETQYF.

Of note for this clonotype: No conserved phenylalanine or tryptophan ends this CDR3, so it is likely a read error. CDR3 in DNA: TGTGCCAGCAGTTCGAAGGACAGGGTGTTTCCCCTTCAAAATCAGCCCCAGCATCTT. It specifies CASSSKDRVFPLQNQPQHL. The chain couples TRBV6-2 or TRBV6-3 to TRBJ1-5; 8 bases fit TRBD1. V was pared by 4 bases and J by 4 bases, with 18 bases of the junction left unmatched. Germline assignment: CDR1 MNHEY and CDR2 SVGEGT. CDR3 size: 19 residues.

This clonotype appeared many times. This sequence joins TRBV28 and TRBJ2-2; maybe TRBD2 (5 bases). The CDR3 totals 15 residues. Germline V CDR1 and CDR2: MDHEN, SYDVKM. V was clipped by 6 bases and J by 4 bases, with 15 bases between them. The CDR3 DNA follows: TGTGCCAGCAGCCTTGTGGAGGTCCGCACCGGGGAGCTGTTTTTT. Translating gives CASSLVEVRTGELFF.

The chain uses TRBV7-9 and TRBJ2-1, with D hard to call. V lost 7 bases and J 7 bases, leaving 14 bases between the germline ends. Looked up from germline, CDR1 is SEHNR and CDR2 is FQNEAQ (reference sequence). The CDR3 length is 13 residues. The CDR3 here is CASTLPRTNEQFF. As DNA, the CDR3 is TGTGCCAGCACCCTACCGAGGACGAATGAGCAGTTCTTC.

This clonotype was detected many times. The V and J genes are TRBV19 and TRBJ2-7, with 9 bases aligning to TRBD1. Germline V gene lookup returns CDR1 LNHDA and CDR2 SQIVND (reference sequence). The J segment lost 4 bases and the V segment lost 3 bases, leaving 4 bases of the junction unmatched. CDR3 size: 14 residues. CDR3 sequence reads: CASSIGTGLYEQYF. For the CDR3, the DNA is TGTGCCAGTAGTATCGGGACAGGGTTGTACGAGCAGTACTTC.

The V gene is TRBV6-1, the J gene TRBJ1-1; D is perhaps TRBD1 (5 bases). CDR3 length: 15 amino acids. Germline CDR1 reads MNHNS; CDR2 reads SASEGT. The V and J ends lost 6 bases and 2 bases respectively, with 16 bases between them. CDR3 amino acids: CASRGRLRDNTEAFF. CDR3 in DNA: TGTGCCAGCAGGGGACGGCTGAGGGATAACACTGAAGCTTTCTTT.

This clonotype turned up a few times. CDR3 amino acids: CASSEATGLEIYEQYF. CDR3 coding DNA: TGTGCCAGCAGTGAAGCTACAGGGCTGGAGATCTACGAGCAGTACTTC. The chain links TRBV6-1 to TRBJ2-7, with D perhaps TRBD1 (6 bases). Germline V gene sequence: CDR1 MNHNS, CDR2 SASEGT. CDR3 length: 16 residues. V shed 0 bases and J shed 3 bases, with 15 bases lying between them.

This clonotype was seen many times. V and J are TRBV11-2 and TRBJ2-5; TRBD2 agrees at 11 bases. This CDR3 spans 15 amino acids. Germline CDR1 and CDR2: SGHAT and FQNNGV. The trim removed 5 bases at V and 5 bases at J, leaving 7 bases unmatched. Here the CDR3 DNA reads TGTGCCAGCAGCCTGCTAGCGGGAGGCTTGGAGACCCAGTACTTC. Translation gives CASSLLAGGLETQYF.

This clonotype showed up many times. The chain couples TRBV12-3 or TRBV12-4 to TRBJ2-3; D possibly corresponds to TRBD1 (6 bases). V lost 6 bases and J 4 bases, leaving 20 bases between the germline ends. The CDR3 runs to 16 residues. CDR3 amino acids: CASSPLGQQGSDTQYF. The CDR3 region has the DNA TGTGCCAGCAGCCCACTCGGCCAACAGGGATCAGATACGCAGTATTTT.

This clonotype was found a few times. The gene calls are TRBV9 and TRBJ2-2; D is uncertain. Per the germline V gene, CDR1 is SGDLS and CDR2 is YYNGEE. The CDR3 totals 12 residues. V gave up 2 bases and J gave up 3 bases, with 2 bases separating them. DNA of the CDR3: TGTGCCAGCAGCGTCTACACCGGGGAGCTGTTTTTT. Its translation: CASSVYTGELFF.

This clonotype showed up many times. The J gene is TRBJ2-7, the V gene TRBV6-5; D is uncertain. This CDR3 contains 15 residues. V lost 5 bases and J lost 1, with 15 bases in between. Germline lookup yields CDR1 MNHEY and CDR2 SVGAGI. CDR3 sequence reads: CASSPGIFLSYEQYF. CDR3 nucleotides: TGTGCCAGCAGTCCTGGGATATTTCTGTCCTACGAGCAGTACTTC.

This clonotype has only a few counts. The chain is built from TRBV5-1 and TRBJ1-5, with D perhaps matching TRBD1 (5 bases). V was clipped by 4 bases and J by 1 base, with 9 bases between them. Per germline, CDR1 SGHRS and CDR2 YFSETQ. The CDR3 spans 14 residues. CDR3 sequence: CASSRDGSNQPQHF. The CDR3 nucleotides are TGCGCCAGCAGCCGGGACGGAAGCAATCAGCCCCAGCATTTT.

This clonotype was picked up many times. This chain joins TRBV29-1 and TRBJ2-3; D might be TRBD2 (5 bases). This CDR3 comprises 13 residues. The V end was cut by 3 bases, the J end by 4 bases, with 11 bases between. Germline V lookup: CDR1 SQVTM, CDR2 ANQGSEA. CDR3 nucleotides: TGCAGCGTTGACCCTGAAGCGGCAGATACGCAGTATTTT. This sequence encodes CSVDPEAADTQYF.

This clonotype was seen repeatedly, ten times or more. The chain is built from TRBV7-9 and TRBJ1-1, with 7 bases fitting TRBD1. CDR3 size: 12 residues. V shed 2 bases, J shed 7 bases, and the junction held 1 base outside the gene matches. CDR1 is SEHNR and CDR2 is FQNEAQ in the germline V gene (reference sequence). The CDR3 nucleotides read TGTGCCAGCAGCTTAAGACAGGGTGAAGCTTTCTTT. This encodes CASSLRQGEAFF. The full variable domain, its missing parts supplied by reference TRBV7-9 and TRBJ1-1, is DTGVSQNPRHKITKRGQNVTFRCDPISEHNRLYWYRQTLGQGPEFLTYFQNEAQLEKSRLLSDRFSAERPKGSFSTLEIQRTEQGDSAMYLCASSLRQGEAFFGQGTRLTVV.

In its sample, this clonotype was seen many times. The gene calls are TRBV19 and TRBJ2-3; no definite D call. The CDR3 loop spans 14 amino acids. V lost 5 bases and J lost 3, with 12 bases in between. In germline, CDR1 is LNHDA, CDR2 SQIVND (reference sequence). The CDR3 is CASSPRWGTDTQYF. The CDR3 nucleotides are TGTGCCAGTAGTCCCCGTTGGGGTACAGATACGCAGTATTTT.

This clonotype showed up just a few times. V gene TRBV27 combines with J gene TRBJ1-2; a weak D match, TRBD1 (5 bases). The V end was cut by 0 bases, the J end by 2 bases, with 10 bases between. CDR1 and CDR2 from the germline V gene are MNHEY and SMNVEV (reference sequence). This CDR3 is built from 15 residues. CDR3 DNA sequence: TGTGCCAGCAGTTTATCTTCAGGGATGAACTATGGCTACACCTTC. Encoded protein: CASSLSSGMNYGYTF.

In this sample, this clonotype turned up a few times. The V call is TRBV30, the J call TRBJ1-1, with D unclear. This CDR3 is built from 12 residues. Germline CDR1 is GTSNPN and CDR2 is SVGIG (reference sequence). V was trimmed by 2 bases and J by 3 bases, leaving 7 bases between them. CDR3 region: CAWSYLHTEAFF. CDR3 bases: TGTGCCTGGAGTTATCTCCACACTGAAGCTTTCTTT.

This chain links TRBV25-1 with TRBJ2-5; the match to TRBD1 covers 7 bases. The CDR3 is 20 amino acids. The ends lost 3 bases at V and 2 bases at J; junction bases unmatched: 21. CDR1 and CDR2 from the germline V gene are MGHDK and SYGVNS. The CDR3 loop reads CASSDPRAAWTGGRQETQYF. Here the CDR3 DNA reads TGTGCCAGCAGTGACCCAAGGGCAGCATGGACAGGAGGACGTCAAGAGACCCAGTACTTC.

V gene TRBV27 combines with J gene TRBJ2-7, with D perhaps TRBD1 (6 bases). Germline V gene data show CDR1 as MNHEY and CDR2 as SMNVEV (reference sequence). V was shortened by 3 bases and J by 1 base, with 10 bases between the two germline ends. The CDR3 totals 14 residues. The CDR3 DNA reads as TGTGCCAGCAGTTTTTATGGACAGTCCTACGAGCAGTACTTC. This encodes CASSFYGQSYEQYF.

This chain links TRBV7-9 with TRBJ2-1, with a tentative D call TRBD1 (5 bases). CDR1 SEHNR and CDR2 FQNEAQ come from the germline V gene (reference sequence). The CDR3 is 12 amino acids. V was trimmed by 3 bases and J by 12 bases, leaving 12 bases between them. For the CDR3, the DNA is TGTGCCAGCAGCTTTGGGGCGAGTGGGCAGTTCTTC. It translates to CASSFGASGQFF. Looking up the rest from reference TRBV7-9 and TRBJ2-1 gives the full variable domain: DTGVSQNPRHKITKRGQNVTFRCDPISEHNRLYWYRQTLGQGPEFLTYFQNEAQLEKSRLLSDRFSAERPKGSFSTLEIQRTEQGDSAMYLCASSFGASGQFFGPGTRLTVL.

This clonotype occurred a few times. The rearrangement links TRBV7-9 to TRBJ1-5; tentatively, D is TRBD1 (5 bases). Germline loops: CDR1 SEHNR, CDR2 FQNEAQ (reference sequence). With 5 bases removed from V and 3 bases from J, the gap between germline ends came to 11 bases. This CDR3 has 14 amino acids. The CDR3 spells CASSHQGPNQPQHF. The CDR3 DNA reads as TGTGCCAGCAGCCACCAGGGACCCAATCAGCCCCAGCATTTT.

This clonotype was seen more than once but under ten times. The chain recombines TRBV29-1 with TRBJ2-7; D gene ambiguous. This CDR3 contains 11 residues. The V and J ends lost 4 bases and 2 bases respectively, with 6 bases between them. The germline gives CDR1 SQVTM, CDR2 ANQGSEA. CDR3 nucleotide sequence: TGCAGCGTTGTAGTCGCCTACGAGCAGTACTTC. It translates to CSVVVAYEQYF.

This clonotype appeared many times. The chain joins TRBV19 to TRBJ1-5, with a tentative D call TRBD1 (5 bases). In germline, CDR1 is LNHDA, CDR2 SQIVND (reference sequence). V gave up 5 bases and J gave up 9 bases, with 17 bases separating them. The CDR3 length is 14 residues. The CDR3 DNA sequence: TGTGCCAGTAGTCCTTCGACAGCTGGTGGGCCCCAGCATTTT. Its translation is CASSPSTAGGPQHF. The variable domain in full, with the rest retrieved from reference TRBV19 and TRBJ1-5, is DGGITQSPKYLFRKEGQNVTLSCEQNLNHDAMYWYRQDPGQGLRLIYYSQIVNDFQKGDIAEGYSVSREKKESFPLTVTSAQKNPTAFYLCASSPSTAGGPQHFGDGTRLSIL.

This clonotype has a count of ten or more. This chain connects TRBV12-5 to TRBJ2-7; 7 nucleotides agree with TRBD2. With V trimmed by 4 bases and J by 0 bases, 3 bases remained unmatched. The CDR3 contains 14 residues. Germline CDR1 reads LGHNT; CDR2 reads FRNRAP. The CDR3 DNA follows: TGTGCTAGTGGTTCGGGCGGGAGCTCCTACGAGCAGTACTTC. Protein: CASGSGGSSYEQYF.

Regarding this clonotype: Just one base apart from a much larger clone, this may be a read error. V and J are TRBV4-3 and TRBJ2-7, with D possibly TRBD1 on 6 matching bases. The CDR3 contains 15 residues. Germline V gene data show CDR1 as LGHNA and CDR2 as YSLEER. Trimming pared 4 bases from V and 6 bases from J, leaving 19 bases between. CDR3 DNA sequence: TGCGCCAGCAGCCGCCTGACAGGACCGGTTGGCGAGCAGTACTTC. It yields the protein CASSRLTGPVGEQYF.

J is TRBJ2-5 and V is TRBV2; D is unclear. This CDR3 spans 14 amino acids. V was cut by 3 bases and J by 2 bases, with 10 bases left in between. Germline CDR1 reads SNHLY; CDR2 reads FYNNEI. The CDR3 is CASSEILRQETQYF. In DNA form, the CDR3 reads TGTGCCAGCAGTGAGATTCTGCGGCAAGAGACCCAGTACTTC.

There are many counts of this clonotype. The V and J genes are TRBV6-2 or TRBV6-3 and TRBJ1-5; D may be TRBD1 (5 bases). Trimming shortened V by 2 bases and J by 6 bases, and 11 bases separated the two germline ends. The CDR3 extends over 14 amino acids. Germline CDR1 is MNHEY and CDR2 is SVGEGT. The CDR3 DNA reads TGTGCCAGCAGTTACACGGTCCAGGGTCAGCCCCAGCATTTT. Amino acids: CASSYTVQGQPQHF.

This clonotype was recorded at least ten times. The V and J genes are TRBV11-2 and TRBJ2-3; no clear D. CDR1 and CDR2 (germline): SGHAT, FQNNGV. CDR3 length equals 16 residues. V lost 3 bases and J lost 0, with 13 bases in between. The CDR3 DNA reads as TGTGCCAGCAGCTTTACCCCCGGCCAAAGCACAGATACGCAGTATTTT. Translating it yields CASSFTPGQSTDTQYF.

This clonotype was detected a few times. CDR3 sequence (DNA): TGTGCCAGCAGAATACCGAGGGGACCAGCCTACGAGCAGTACTTC. Protein: CASRIPRGPAYEQYF. The chain uses TRBV21-1 and TRBJ2-7; TRBD2 is taken as the D call from the table, unchecked against the DNA. TRBV21-1 is a known pseudogene. CDR3 length: 15 amino acids.